This paragraph reports one T cell receptor (beta chain). The antigen is not known. These data belong to a study of T cell responses to AZD1222 COVID-19 vaccine. TCRdb's copy holds only in-frame clones and misses some; the assay was immunoSEQ multiplex PCR. The data show 85,000 to 100,000 clones, 90% to 95% seen once. Study-wide results and limits: The donor cohort was predominantly white British with a female majority, and clonal diversity may have been underestimated.

J gave up 7 bases and V 6 bases, and 5 bases lay outside the gene matches. This CDR3 region has 12 residues. This receptor was obtained from an adult in good health. This chain joins TRBV12-3 or TRBV12-4 and TRBJ1-2, with TRBD1 identical over 7 bases. The source was peripheral blood, collected on day 0 of AZD1222 vaccination. The CDR3 loop reads CASRMDRSGYTF. The CDR3 DNA is TGTGCCAGCAGGATGGACAGGTCTGGCTACACCTTC.